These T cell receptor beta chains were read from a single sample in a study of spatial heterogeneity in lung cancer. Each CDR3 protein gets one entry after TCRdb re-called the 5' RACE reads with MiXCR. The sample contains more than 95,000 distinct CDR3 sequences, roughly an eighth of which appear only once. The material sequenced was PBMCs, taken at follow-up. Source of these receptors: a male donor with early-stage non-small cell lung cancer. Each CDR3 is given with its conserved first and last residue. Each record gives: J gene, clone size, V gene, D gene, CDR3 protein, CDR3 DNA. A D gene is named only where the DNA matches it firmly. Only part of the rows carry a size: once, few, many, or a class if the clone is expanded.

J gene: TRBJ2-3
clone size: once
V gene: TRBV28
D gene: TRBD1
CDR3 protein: CAGGAGQGSADTQYF
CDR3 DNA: TGTGCCGGAGGGGCCGGACAGGGCAGTGCAGATACGCAGTATTTT

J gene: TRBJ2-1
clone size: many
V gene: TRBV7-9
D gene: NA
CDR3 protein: CASSSRTFEQFF
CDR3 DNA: TGTGCCAGCAGCTCGAGGACGTTTGAGCAGTTCTTC

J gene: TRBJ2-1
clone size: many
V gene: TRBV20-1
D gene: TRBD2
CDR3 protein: CSALSGGNEQFF
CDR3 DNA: TGCAGTGCTCTTAGCGGGGGGAATGAGCAGTTCTTC

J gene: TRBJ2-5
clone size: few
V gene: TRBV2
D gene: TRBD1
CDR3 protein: CASTTGQATQYF
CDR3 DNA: TGTGCCAGCACGACGGGACAGGCGACCCAGTACTTC

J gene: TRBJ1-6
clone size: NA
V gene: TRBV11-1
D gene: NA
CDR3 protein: CASSLAGGAWSPLHF
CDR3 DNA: TGTGCCAGCAGCTTGGCCGGGGGCGCCTGGTCACCCCTCCACTTT

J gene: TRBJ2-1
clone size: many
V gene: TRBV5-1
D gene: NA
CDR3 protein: CASSSDGVGYNEQFF
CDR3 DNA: TGCGCCAGCAGCTCAGATGGGGTTGGCTACAATGAGCAGTTCTTC

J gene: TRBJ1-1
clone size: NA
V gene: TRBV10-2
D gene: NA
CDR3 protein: CASRKGRGNTEAFF
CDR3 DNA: TGCGCCAGCCGGAAGGGCAGGGGTAACACTGAAGCTTTCTTT

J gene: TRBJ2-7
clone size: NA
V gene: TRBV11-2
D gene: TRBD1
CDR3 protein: CASSSNRGRVYEQYF
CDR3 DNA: TGTGCCAGCAGCTCGAACAGGGGGCGAGTGTACGAGCAGTACTTC

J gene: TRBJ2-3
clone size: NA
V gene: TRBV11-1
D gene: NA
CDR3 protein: CASSLGPDPVDTQYF
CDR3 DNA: TGTGCCAGCAGCTTAGGACCGGATCCGGTTGATACGCAGTATTTT

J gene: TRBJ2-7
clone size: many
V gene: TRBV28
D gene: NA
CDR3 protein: CASITSWGRSYEQYF
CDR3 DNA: TGTGCCAGCATCACTTCGTGGGGCCGCTCCTACGAGCAGTACTTC